Given below is one T cell receptor (beta chain) in context. The antigen is unknown. These data come from a study of OX40 agonist ivuxolimab in advanced cancers. Study details: Ivuxolimab, an antibody acting as an agonist of OX40 (CD134), was used to treat patients. Subjects had a mean age of roughly 60 years, with a range of 23 to 79; just over 80% were male. Regarding the study as a whole: In the expanded peripheral T cells, antigen specificity was never determined. Within 6 weeks, CD4+ and CD8+ blood T cells expanded clonally at 0.1 to 3.0 mg/kg.

Germline assignment: CDR1 MNHEY and CDR2 SVGAGI. This CDR3 is built from 13 residues. V lost 0 bases, J lost 4 bases, and 3 bases lay in between. Profiling relied on immunoSEQ multiplex PCR, and the TCRdb table lists in-frame clones only, not all of them. Altogether tens of thousands of clones are present, 77% being singletons, with the ten largest covering around 1.7%. The chain couples TRBV6-5 to TRBJ1-4, with D unclear. The sequence derives from an adult with an advanced solid tumor such as melanoma, head and neck, liver or kidney cancer. The specimen comprised CD4+ or CD8+ T cells sorted from blood, sampled in a trial of the OX40 agonist ivuxolimab. In nucleotides, the CDR3 is TGTGCCAGCAGTTACTCTAGTAATGAAAAACTGTTTTTT. Its translation is CASSYSSNEKLFF.